This is a list of T cell receptor beta chains from one sample in a study of cytomegalovirus exposure and HLA in healthy donors. TCRdb's copy holds only in-frame clones and misses some; the assay was immunoSEQ multiplex PCR. The sample carries some 160,000 clones, approximately 80% recorded once. Material for sequencing was PBMCs. Every receptor here comes from a woman in her twenties or thirties in good health and CMV-seronegative. Each CDR3 is given with its conserved first and last residue. A D gene is named only where the DNA matches it firmly. Clone size is shown for a subset of rows, as once, few, many or a class of expanded clone.

TRBD2	TRBJ2-2	TRBV6-6	NA	CASSKRTSGGELFF	TGTGCCAGCAGTAAACGGACTAGCGGAGGGGAGCTGTTTTTT
NA	TRBJ1-6	TRBV6-1	once	CASSGDINNSPLHF	TGTGCCAGCAGTGGGGACATTAATAATTCACCCCTCCACTTT
NA	TRBJ2-7	TRBV6-5	many	CASSYDSQGYEQYF	TGTGCCAGCAGTTACGACAGTCAGGGCTACGAGCAGTACTTC
NA	TRBJ2-1	TRBV9	NA	CASSVRGGNNEQFF	TGTGCCAGCAGCGTTAGGGGGGGGAACAATGAGCAGTTCTTC
NA	TRBJ2-2	TRBV9	NA	CASSVENAAVNTGELFF	TGTGCCAGCAGCGTAGAGAACGCGGCCGTGAACACCGGGGAGCTGTTTTTT
TRBD1	TRBJ1-1	TRBV28	NA	CASSLVLQGVRTEAFF	TGTGCCAGCAGTTTAGTATTACAGGGGGTTCGCACTGAAGCTTTCTTT
NA	TRBJ1-2	TRBV20-1	NA	CSARVENGYTF	TGCAGTGCTAGAGTGGAGAATGGCTACACCTTC
NA	TRBJ2-7	TRBV5-1	NA	CASRDSLSYEQYF	TGCGCCAGCAGGGACAGTCTCTCCTACGAGCAGTACTTC
TRBD2	TRBJ2-7	TRBV7-9	NA	CSSSLGGTSGKDDF	TGTTCCAGCAGCTTAGGGGGGACTAGCGGGAAGGACGACTTC
TRBD2	TRBJ2-2	TRBV7-3	NA	CASSFGGLAGDVELFF	TGTGCCAGCAGCTTCGGGGGACTAGCGGGAGACGTGGAGCTGTTTTTT
TRBD1	TRBJ1-2	TRBV29-1	NA	CSVRGTGIGVYGYTF	TGCAGCGTAAGGGGGACAGGGATTGGTGTCTATGGCTACACCTTC
NA	TRBJ1-5	TRBV6-6	NA	CASSSLQGRQPQHF	TGTGCCAGCAGTTCCTTACAGGGAAGACAGCCCCAGCATTTT
TRBD1	TRBJ1-2	TRBV4-2	once	CASSQGQGSGYTF	TGTGCCAGCAGCCAAGGACAGGGCTCTGGCTACACCTTC
NA	TRBJ1-5	TRBV28	once	CASTFRLGGNQPQHF	TGTGCCAGCACGTTCAGGTTAGGGGGCAATCAGCCCCAGCATTTT
TRBD1	TRBJ2-7	TRBV7-2	NA	CASSFPDRGAFEQYF	TGTGCCAGCAGTTTTCCGGACAGGGGTGCCTTCGAGCAGTACTTC
NA	TRBJ2-3	TRBV7-3	once	CASSLTPASASTDTQYF	TGTGCCAGCAGCTTAACCCCCGCTAGCGCTAGCACAGATACGCAGTATTTT
NA	TRBJ1-3	TRBV4-2	once	CASSQGAGAAGNTIYF	TGTGCCAGCAGCCAAGGTGCGGGGGCGGCTGGAAACACCATATATTTT
NA	TRBJ2-4	TRBV7-9	NA	CASSLGAGLAKNIQYF	TGTGCCAGCAGCTTAGGGGCGGGGCTAGCCAAAAACATTCAGTACTTC
TRBD1	TRBJ1-2	TRBV29-1	few	CSATGTGHGYTF	TGCAGCGCCACCGGGACAGGGCATGGCTACACCTTC
NA	TRBJ2-1	TRBV19	NA	CASSWGAANEQFF	TGTGCCAGTAGCTGGGGAGCGGCCAATGAGCAGTTCTTC
TRBD2	TRBJ2-3	TRBV19	NA	CASSSGGVVEDTQYF	TGTGCCAGTAGTAGCGGGGGGGTGGTTGAAGATACGCAGTATTTT
NA	TRBJ1-2	TRBV7-6	NA	CASSFGGPYGYPF	TGTGCCAGCAGCTTTGGCGGGCCCTATGGCTACCCCTTC
TRBD1	TRBJ2-7	TRBV9	NA	CASSEWDRGTYEQYF	TGTGCCAGCAGCGAATGGGACAGGGGGACCTACGAGCAGTACTTC
TRBD1	TRBJ1-1	TRBV5-1	NA	CASHQGGNTEAFF	TGCGCCAGCCATCAGGGGGGGAACACTGAAGCTTTCTTT
NA	TRBJ2-7	TRBV4-1	NA	CASSQEQLSYEQYF	TGCGCCAGCAGCCAAGAGCAGTTGTCCTACGAGCAGTACTTC
NA	TRBJ2-2	TRBV29-1	NA	CSVGMGAPSGELFF	TGCAGCGTTGGGATGGGGGCCCCCTCCGGGGAGCTGTTTTTT
TRBD2	TRBJ2-4	TRBV5-1	NA	CASSPLGGLAKNIQYF	TGCGCCAGCAGCCCTCTGGGAGGGTTAGCCAAAAACATTCAGTACTTC
NA	TRBJ2-1	TRBV5-1	NA	CASKIGAAVEQFF	TGCGCCAGCAAAATAGGGGCGGCCGTTGAGCAGTTCTTC
NA	TRBJ1-1	TRBV28	few	CASHQARITEAFF	TGTGCCAGCCATCAAGCTAGAATCACTGAAGCTTTCTTT
TRBD1	TRBJ2-1	TRBV5-1	NA	CASSLTGGYYNEQFF	TGCGCCAGCAGCTTGACAGGGGGCTACTACAATGAGCAGTTCTTC
NA	TRBJ1-3	TRBV5-6	NA	CASSLLGLSGNTIYF	TGTGCCAGCAGCTTACTGGGGCTATCTGGAAACACCATATATTTT
NA	TRBJ2-5	TRBV12-2	NA	CASPLPLGAKETQYF	TGTGCAAGTCCCCTACCACTTGGGGCCAAAGAGACCCAGTACTTC
NA	TRBJ2-3	TRBV10-1	NA	CAILSISTDTQYF	TGCGCCATTCTATCGATTAGCACAGATACGCAGTATTTT
TRBD1	TRBJ1-4	TRBV5-6	NA	CASSSTRDSTNEKLFF	TGTGCCAGCAGCTCGACCCGGGACAGCACTAATGAAAAACTGTTTTTT
TRBD1	TRBJ1-1	TRBV28	NA	CASKEVSGTVNNEAFF	TGTGCCAGCAAGGAGGTTTCCGGGACAGTGAACAATGAAGCTTTCTTT
TRBD2	TRBJ2-2	TRBV19	NA	CASSELAGPPGELFF	TGTGCCAGTAGTGAACTAGCGGGACCCCCCGGGGAGCTGTTTTTT